This T cell receptor (beta chain) comes out of a study of OX40 agonist ivuxolimab in advanced cancers. Study context: Ivuxolimab, an antibody that agonizes OX40 (CD134), was administered to the patients. Patients undergoing dose escalation presented with hepatocellular carcinoma, melanoma, renal cell or head and neck cancer. Partial responses were achieved by three patients, of whom one had hepatocellular carcinoma and two had cutaneous melanoma. Study outcomes and limitations: Both CD4+ and CD8+ T cell populations in blood had undergone clonal expansion by week 6 at 0.1 to 3.0 mg/kg.

V shed 6 bases and J shed 5 bases, with 10 bases lying between them. CDR3 length: 12 amino acids. CDR1 and CDR2 from the germline V gene are LGHNA and YNFKEQ. Only in-frame clones appear in the TCRdb table, and some are missing; sequencing was by immunoSEQ multiplex PCR. The sample records fewer than 14,000 clones, just under 80% being singletons. On this clone itself: The antigen is undetermined.

The starting material was CD4+ or CD8+ T cells sorted from blood, obtained in a trial of the OX40 agonist ivuxolimab. This sequence originates from an adult with an advanced solid tumor such as melanoma, head and neck, liver or kidney cancer. The chain has TRBV4-2 and TRBJ1-1; tentatively, D is TRBD1 (6 bases). CDR3 in amino acids: CASRQGVTEAFF. CDR3 sequence (DNA): TGTGCCAGCAGACAGGGTGTAACTGAAGCTTTCTTT.